This T cell receptor beta chain emerged from a study of blood T cell repertoires in COVID-19. The wider study: Samples representing acute and convalescent COVID-19 were sourced from the United States, Italy and Spain. PBMCs, B-cell-depleted T cells, or T cells provided the cDNA or gDNA that made up the material.

Authors' data handling: Amplification from reference gene primers served as the basis for estimated nucleated cell counts. Some clones are missing from TCRdb's copy, which holds only in-frame ones; the method was immunoSEQ multiplex PCR. From that table come the V and J calls and clone size; the DNA was used to work out D and trimming. Among around 75,000 clones listed, almost 90% were seen once. Looked up from germline, CDR1 is SGHTA and CDR2 is FQGNSA. The V gene lost 1 base and the J gene lost 1 base, with 13 bases spanning the gap. The CDR3 loop spans 16 amino acids. The specimen was peripheral blood. The receptor was derived from a man aged 50 or older with acute or convalescent COVID-19. This rearrangement joins TRBV7-2 to TRBJ1-1, with D possibly matching TRBD1 (5 bases). The CDR3, as DNA: TGTGCCAGCAGCTTAGTCGGGTGGGGCCCGAACACTGAAGCTTTCTTT. It specifies CASSLVGWGPNTEAFF.